This T cell receptor (beta chain) is drawn from a study of T cells in Graves' hyperthyroidism and ophthalmopathy. General study results and limits: For ophthalmopathy, model prediction preceded onset by a median about 6.2 months. Expanded thyroid clonotypes (above 0.001) were mostly also found in blood.

There were TCR beta CDR3 regions amplified from RNA transcripts. Initially, a first-round RT-PCR of the TCR CDR3 employed the HTBI primer set. TCRdb analysed the multiplex PCR reads with MiXCR anew, one entry per CDR3 protein. The sample yields about 740,000 distinct CDR3 sequences, less than 15% seen once. Criteria for exclusion of patients were uncontrolled infection, other autoimmune disease, pregnancy or lactation. The germline CDR1 and CDR2 sequences are LNHDA and SQIVND (reference sequence). The CDR3 totals 14 residues. V dropped 7 bases and J dropped 4 bases, with 13 bases sitting between them. This clonotype has just a few counts. Its target is unknown.

The J gene is TRBJ2-2, the V gene TRBV19; D remains unclear. Sequencing input: blood. The receptor was isolated from a woman aged 18-30 years with Graves' hyperthyroidism. The DNA of the CDR3 is TGTGCCAGTATTGGATACGTGGGCACCGGGGAGCTGTTTTTT. This encodes CASIGYVGTGELFF.